The clone carrying this TCR beta chain was counted between two and nine times. Trimming left V 1 base short and J 4 bases short, with 6 bases between. Germline lookup yields CDR1 KGHDR and CDR2 SFDVKD. The CDR3 is 13 amino acids. This sample was taken from a study of blood T cell repertoires in COVID-19. About the research overall: The United States, Italy and Spain provided the acute and convalescent COVID-19 samples. In each case, the material was cDNA or gDNA derived from T cells, B-cell-depleted T cells, or PBMCs.

TCRdb keeps only in-frame clones here, not all; method: immunoSEQ multiplex PCR. The sample comprises a few hundred thousand clones, more than 70% of which are singletons, and about 12% rests with the top ten. The TCR was taken from a man older than 75 with acute or convalescent COVID-19. Sequenced sample: peripheral blood. The chain links TRBV24-1 to TRBJ1-2, with D maybe TRBD1 (5 bases). DNA of the CDR3: TGTGCCACCAGTGATTTTAGGGGCTATGGCTACACCTTC. It specifies CATSDFRGYGYTF.